The source of this T cell receptor (beta chain) is a study of blood T cell repertoires in COVID-19. Profiling relied on immunoSEQ multiplex PCR, and the TCRdb table lists in-frame clones only, not all of them. The table has about 33,000 clones, 65% to 90% seen once. Germline assignment: CDR1 MNHEY and CDR2 SVGAGI. V lost 5 bases to trimming and J lost 4 bases, with 12 bases between them. The CDR3 length is 14 residues. V usage is TRBV6-5 and J usage is TRBJ1-3; D may be TRBD1 (6 bases). The receptor comes from a woman aged 80 or over with active or convalescent COVID-19. Sequenced sample: peripheral blood. The CDR3 sequence: CASSLQGSGNTIYF. For the CDR3, the DNA is TGTGCCAGCAGTCTCCAGGGGTCAGGAAACACCATATATTTT.